These 6 T cell receptor beta chains were all obtained from the same sample, sequenced in a study of T cell responses to AZD1222 COVID-19 vaccine. Profiled with immunoSEQ multiplex PCR; TCRdb holds only in-frame clones, not every one. The table has about 160,000 clones, roughly nine tenths seen once; the top ten hold roughly 6.9%. The source material was peripheral blood, sampled on day 0 of AZD1222 vaccination. These TCRs come from an adult in good health.

The chain carries TRBV5-1 and TRBJ1-1, with a possible D match to TRBD1 (5 bases). CDR3 size: 13 residues. The germline V and J ends were trimmed by 0 bases and 7 bases, with 10 bases remaining between them. Germline V gives CDR1 SGHRS, CDR2 YFSETQ. The CDR3 spells CASSLGGPDEAFF. The CDR3 nucleotides read TGCGCCAGCAGCTTGGGGGGACCGGATGAAGCTTTCTTT.

This clone has a single count. The chain carries TRBV7-2 and TRBJ1-4; D unclear. The germline V gene has CDR1 SGHTA and CDR2 FQGNSA. The CDR3 is 11 residues long. V shed 3 bases and J shed 6 bases, with 2 bases lying between them. The DNA for the CDR3 is TGTGCCAGCAGCTTGCATGAAAAACTGTTTTTT. Its protein product is CASSLHEKLFF. The full variable domain, completed using reference TRBV7-2 and TRBJ1-4, is GAGVSQSPSNKVTEKGKDVELRCDPISGHTALYWYRQSLGQGLEFLIYFQGNSAPDKSGLPSDRFSAERTGGSVSTLTIQRTQQEDSAVYLCASSLHEKLFFGSGTQLSVL.

This clone appeared a few times. CDR3 region: CASSRTGTVTSGYTF. CDR3 nucleotides: TGTGCCAGCAGCAGAACCGGGACAGTAACGTCTGGCTACACCTTC. The gene calls are TRBV5-4 and TRBJ1-2, with 7 bases lining up with TRBD1. Germline-derived CDR1 and CDR2 are SGHNT and YYREEE (reference sequence). Unmatched junction bases numbered 13, after V lost 4 bases and J lost 7 bases. The CDR3 consists of 15 residues.

The sample holds a few counts of this clone. The chain links TRBV6-2 or TRBV6-3 to TRBJ2-7; 12 bases line up with TRBD2. The CDR3 runs to 17 residues. V shed 0 bases, J shed 2 bases, and the junction held 5 bases outside the gene matches. Germline lookup yields CDR1 MNHEY and CDR2 SVGEGT. In DNA, the CDR3 is TGTGCCAGCAGTTACTCCATGACTAGCGGGGGTACCTACGAGCAGTACTTC. Translated: CASSYSMTSGGTYEQYF.

This chain's CDR3 is CASSLGYQPQHF. The CDR3 DNA is TGTGCCAGCAGTTTAGGCTATCAGCCCCAGCATTTT. The V and J genes are TRBV12-3 or TRBV12-4 and TRBJ1-5; D gene uncertain. V lost 1 base to trimming and J lost 5 bases, with 3 bases between them. The CDR3 runs 12 residues.

This rearrangement joins TRBV4-1 to TRBJ1-1; D unresolved. V was clipped by 4 bases and J by 0 bases, with 15 bases between them. CDR1 is MGHRA and CDR2 is YSYEKL in the germline V gene. This CDR3 spans 16 amino acids. The CDR3 sequence is CASSLSGAPMNTEAFF. CDR3 nucleotides: TGCGCCAGCAGCCTCAGCGGAGCACCCATGAACACTGAAGCTTTCTTT.